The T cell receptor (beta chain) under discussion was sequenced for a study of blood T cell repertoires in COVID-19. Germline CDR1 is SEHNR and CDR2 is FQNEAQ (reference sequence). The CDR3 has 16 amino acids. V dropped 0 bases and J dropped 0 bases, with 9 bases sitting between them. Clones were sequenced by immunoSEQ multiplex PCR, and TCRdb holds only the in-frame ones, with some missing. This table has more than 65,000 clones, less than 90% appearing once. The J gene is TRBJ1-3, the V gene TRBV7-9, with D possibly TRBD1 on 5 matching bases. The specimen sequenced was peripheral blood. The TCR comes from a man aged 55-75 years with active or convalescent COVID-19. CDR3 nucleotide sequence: TGTGCCAGCAGCTTAGCGGACATAATCTCTGGAAACACCATATATTTT. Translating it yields CASSLADIISGNTIYF.